This TCR beta chain was documented in a study of T-cell reconstitution after alpha-beta-depleted transplantation in children. For TCRbeta, the library was prepared with unique molecular identifiers. TCRdb reprocessed the PCR reads with MiXCR, giving one entry per CDR3 protein. The sample carries some 290,000 distinct CDR3 sequences, around 9.6% recorded once. V was trimmed by 6 bases and J by 0 bases, leaving 17 bases between them. The CDR3 spans 16 residues. This clonotype turned up a few times. The chain recombines TRBV12-3 or TRBV12-4 with TRBJ2-5, with D possibly matching TRBD1 (6 bases). Sequences were derived from PBMCs from the stem cell graft donor, sampled from the stem cell graft. The sequence came from a human donor who donated a stem cell graft to a child with SCID. In DNA form, the CDR3 reads TGTGCCAGCAGCCTCCGGGACGGACAGTACCAAGAGACCCAGTACTTC. It translates to CASSLRDGQYQETQYF.